Listed here are 5 T cell receptor beta chains from one sample, sequenced in a study of cytomegalovirus exposure and HLA in healthy donors. The protocol was immunoSEQ multiplex PCR, while the TCRdb copy is restricted to in-frame clones and leaves out a portion. Of some 340,000 clones listed, around 90% are singletons. The specimen sequenced was PBMCs. These receptors all come from a young woman in good health and CMV-seropositive.

The gene calls are TRBV7-2 and TRBJ1-3; 8 positions agree with TRBD1. This CDR3 comprises 14 residues. The germline gives CDR1 SGHTA, CDR2 FQGNSA. V lost 4 bases, J lost 4 bases, and 3 bases stayed unmatched. The CDR3 loop is CASSSGTGGNTIYF. In nucleotides, the CDR3 is TGTGCCAGCAGCTCAGGGACAGGCGGAAACACCATATATTTT.

The chain is built from TRBV5-1 and TRBJ1-2, with 8 bases matching TRBD1. V shed 4 bases and J 4 bases; nucleotides not matched to a gene: 9. Germline CDR1 SGHRS, CDR2 YFSETQ. The CDR3 length is 15 residues. The CDR3 nucleotides read TGCGCCAGCAGCGAGCCGGGACAGGCGATCTATGGCTACACCTTC. It encodes CASSEPGQAIYGYTF.

The V call is TRBV30, the J call TRBJ1-5, with unresolved D. Germline lookup yields CDR1 GTSNPN and CDR2 SVGIG (reference sequence). V lost 7 bases, J lost 6 bases, and 25 bases lay in between. CDR3 length: 16 residues. CDR3 residues: CAYADGDRLAGQPQHF. The CDR3, as DNA: TGTGCCTATGCGGATGGTGACCGTCTTGCCGGTCAGCCCCAGCATTTT.

CDR3 sequence: CASSADWGDPVTIGYTF. In DNA form, the CDR3 reads TGTGCCAGCAGCGCTGATTGGGGGGATCCAGTAACTATCGGCTACACCTTC. The chain carries TRBV9 and TRBJ1-2, with D tentatively TRBD1 (5 bases). The V and J ends lost 3 bases and 8 bases respectively, with 26 bases between them. CDR3 length: 17 residues. Germline V CDR1 and CDR2: SGDLS, YYNGEE.

The chain links TRBV13 to TRBJ2-7, with 9 positions matching TRBD1. Germline CDR1 reads PRHDT; CDR2 reads FYEKMQ (reference sequence). This CDR3 comprises 15 residues. J lost 4 bases, V lost 4 bases, and 8 bases had no gene match. The CDR3 here is CASSSPTGGLYEQYF. The CDR3 DNA sequence: TGTGCCAGCAGCTCACCGACAGGGGGTTTATACGAGCAGTACTTC.